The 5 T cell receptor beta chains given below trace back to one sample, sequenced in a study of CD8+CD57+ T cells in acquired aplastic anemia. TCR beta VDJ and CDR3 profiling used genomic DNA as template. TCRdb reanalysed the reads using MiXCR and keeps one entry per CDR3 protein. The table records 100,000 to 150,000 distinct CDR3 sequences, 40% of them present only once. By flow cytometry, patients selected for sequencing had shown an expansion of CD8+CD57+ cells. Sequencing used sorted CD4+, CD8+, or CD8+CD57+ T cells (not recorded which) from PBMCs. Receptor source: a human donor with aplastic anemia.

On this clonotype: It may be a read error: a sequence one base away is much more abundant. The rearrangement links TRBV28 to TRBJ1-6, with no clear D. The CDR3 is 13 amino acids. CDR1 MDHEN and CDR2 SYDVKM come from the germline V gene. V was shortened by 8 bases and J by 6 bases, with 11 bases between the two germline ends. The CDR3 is CASGGDTNSPLHF. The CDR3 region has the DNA TGTGCCAGCGGCGGTGATACTAATTCACCCCTCCACTTT.

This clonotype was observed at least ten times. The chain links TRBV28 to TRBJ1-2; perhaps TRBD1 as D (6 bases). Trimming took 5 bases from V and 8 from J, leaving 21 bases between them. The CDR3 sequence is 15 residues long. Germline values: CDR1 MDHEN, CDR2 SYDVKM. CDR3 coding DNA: TGTGCCAGCAGTCTCACCCTGGGGGCGACGGTGGGCTACACCTTC. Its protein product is CASSLTLGATVGYTF.

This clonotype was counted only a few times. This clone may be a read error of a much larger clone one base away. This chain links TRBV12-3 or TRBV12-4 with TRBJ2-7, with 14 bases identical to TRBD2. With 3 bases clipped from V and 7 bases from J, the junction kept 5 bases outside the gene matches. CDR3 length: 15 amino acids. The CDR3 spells CASSLTSGGANEQYF. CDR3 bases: TGTGCCAGCAGTTTGACTAGCGGGGGGGCGAATGAGCAGTACTTC.

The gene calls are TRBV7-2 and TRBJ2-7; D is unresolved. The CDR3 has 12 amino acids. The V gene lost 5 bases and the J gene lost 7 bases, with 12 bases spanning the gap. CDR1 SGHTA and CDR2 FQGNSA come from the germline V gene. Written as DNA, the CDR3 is TGTGCCAGCAGCGCAGACTTGAGGGAGCAGTACTTC. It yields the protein CASSADLREQYF.

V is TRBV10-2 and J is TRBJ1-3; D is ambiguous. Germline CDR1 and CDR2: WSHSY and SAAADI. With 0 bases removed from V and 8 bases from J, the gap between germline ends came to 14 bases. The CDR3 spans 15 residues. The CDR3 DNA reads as TGCGCCAGCAGTGAGTCGATGAATAGCGGGGACACCATATATTTT. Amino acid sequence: CASSESMNSGDTIYF.